This T cell receptor (beta chain) was identified in a study of blood T cell repertoires in COVID-19. About the study: There were acute and convalescent COVID-19 samples, and they came from the United States, Italy and Spain. T cells, B-cell-depleted T cells, or PBMCs supplied cDNA or gDNA.

In the source study's methods: Scientists estimated how many nucleated cells there were by amplifying reference gene primers. Only in-frame clones appear in the TCRdb table, and some are missing; sequencing was by immunoSEQ multiplex PCR. V and J calls and clone size are given by that table; D and trimming were obtained from the DNA. The sample lists 250,000 to 300,000 clones; 86% were seen once. Sample: peripheral blood. This TCR was sampled from a young man with active or convalescent COVID-19.

The CDR3 DNA is TGCGCCAGCAGGGGGCTAGCGGACTACAATGAGCAGTTCTTC. Residues: CASRGLADYNEQFF. The rearrangement uses TRBV5-1 and TRBJ2-1; 7 bases line up with TRBD2. The V gene's germline CDR1 is SGHRS and CDR2 YFSETQ. The CDR3 extends over 14 amino acids. V was pared by 5 bases and J by 3 bases, with 5 bases of the junction left unmatched. Full variable domain (rest looked up from reference TRBV5-1 and TRBJ2-1): KAGVTQTPRYLIKTRGQQVTLSCSPISGHRSVSWYQQTPGQGLQFLFEYFSETQRNKGNFPGRFSGRQFSNSRSEMNVSTLELGDSALYLCASRGLADYNEQFFGPGTRLTVL.